This T cell receptor (beta chain) was sequenced for a study of blood T cell repertoires in COVID-19. On the study more broadly: Acute-phase and convalescent COVID-19 samples originated in the United States, Italy and Spain.

Trimming removed 4 bases from V and 1 base from J; junction bases left unmatched: 8. This CDR3 spans 16 amino acids. Germline-derived CDR1 and CDR2 are SEHNR and FQNEAQ (reference sequence). In the authors' methods: How many nucleated cells were present was estimated from reference gene primer amplification. Assay used: immunoSEQ multiplex PCR; TCRdb lists only in-frame clones, some missing. That table is the source of V, J and clone size, and D and trimming were worked out from the DNA. The sample holds approximately 290,000 clones, 75% to 90% seen once. The chain recombines TRBV7-9 with TRBJ1-2, with 8 bases matching TRBD1. This sequence was found in a man aged 30 to 39 with acute or convalescent COVID-19. The sample consisted of peripheral blood. CDR3 sequence (DNA): TGTGCCAGCAGCTCGACATCAGGGGGCTATAACTATGGCTACACCTTC. Translation gives CASSSTSGGYNYGYTF. The full variable domain, in which reference TRBV7-9 and TRBJ1-2 provide the parts outside the CDR3, is DTGVSQNPRHKITKRGQNVTFRCDPISEHNRLYWYRQTLGQGPEFLTYFQNEAQLEKSRLLSDRFSAERPKGSFSTLEIQRTEQGDSAMYLCASSSTSGGYNYGYTFGSGTRLTVV.